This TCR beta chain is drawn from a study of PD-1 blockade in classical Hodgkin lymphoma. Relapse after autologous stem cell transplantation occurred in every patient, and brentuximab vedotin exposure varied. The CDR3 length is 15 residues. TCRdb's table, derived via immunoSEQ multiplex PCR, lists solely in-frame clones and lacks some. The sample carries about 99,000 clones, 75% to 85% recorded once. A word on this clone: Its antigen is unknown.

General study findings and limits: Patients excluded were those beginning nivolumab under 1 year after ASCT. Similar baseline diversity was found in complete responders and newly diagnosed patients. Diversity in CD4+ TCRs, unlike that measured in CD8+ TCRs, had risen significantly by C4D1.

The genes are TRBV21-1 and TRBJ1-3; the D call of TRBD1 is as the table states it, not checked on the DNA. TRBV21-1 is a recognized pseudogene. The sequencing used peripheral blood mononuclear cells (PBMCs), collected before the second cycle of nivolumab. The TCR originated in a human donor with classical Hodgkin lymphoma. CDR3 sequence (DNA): TGTGCCAGCAGCAAAGTCGGGACAGACGAAAACACCATATATTTT. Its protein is CASSKVGTDENTIYF.